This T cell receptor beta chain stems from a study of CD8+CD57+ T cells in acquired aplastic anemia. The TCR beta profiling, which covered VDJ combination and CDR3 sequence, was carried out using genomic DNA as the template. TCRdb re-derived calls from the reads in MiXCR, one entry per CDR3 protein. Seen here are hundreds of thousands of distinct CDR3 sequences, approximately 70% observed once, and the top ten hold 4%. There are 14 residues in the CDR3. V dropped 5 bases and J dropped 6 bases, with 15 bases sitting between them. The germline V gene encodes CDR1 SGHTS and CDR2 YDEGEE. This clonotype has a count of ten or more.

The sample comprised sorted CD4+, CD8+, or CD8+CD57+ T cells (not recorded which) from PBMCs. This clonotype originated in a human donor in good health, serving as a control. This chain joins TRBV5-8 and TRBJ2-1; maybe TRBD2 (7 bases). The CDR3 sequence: CASSEPRGANEQFF. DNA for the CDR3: TGTGCCAGCAGTGAGCCCCGGGGGGCCAATGAGCAGTTCTTC.